A single sample is the source of the 24 T cell receptor beta chains below, sequenced in a study of T cells in Graves' hyperthyroidism and ophthalmopathy. What was amplified from RNA transcripts were TCR beta CDR3 regions. TCR CDR3 regions were first amplified by RT-PCR with HTBI primers. TCRdb called the multiplex PCR reads again in MiXCR, with one record for every CDR3 protein. The sample includes roughly 700,000 distinct CDR3 sequences, roughly a third of them seen just once. Sequenced material: blood. Source of these receptors: a woman aged 40-49 years with Graves' hyperthyroidism.

The V gene is TRBV10-3, the J gene TRBJ1-5; 8 bases align to TRBD1. This CDR3 region has 14 residues. V was clipped by 4 bases and J by 11 bases; unmatched bases: 10. CDR1 is ENHRY, CDR2 SYGVKD, per germline. This CDR3 is CAISARTGSETQHF. The CDR3, as DNA: TGTGCCATCAGTGCCCGGACAGGGAGCGAGACCCAGCATTTT.

The J gene is TRBJ1-6, the V gene TRBV6-1, with D unclear. V dropped 2 bases and J dropped 13 bases, with 12 bases sitting between them. The V gene's germline CDR1 is MNHNS and CDR2 SASEGT. The CDR3 has 13 amino acids. The CDR3 here is CASSELFFSPLHF. Written as DNA, the CDR3 is TGTGCCAGCAGTGAATTATTTTTTAGTCCCCTCCACTTT.

This clonotype has a count of ten or more. Written as DNA, the CDR3 is TGTGCCAGCAGTGAAACGTCAGGGGGATTTGGTGAAGCTTTCTTT. Amino acid sequence: CASSETSGGFGEAFF. The genes are TRBV6-5 and TRBJ1-1, with 7 positions matching TRBD1. From germline, CDR1 is MNHEY and CDR2 SVGAGI. The CDR3 is made up of 15 amino acids. V lost 5 bases to trimming and J lost 7 bases; unmatched junction nucleotides: 13.

This clonotype was seen more than once but under ten times. The chain employs TRBV12-3 or TRBV12-4 and TRBJ2-7; TRBD2 aligns across 7 bases. The CDR3 extends over 14 amino acids. J lost 6 bases, V lost 5 bases, and 10 bases had no gene match. The CDR3 region has the DNA TGTGCCAGCAGTCCTTTGGGGCCGGGGGGCGAGCAGTACTTC. Translation: CASSPLGPGGEQYF.

With respect to this clonotype: A clone one base away is much larger, so this may be a read error. The V gene is TRBV5-1, the J gene TRBJ1-6; D unresolved. The germline CDR1 and CDR2 sequences are SGHRS and YFSETQ. The CDR3 has 14 amino acids. CDR3 loop: CAGRFAENHSPLHF. The CDR3 DNA sequence: TGCGCCGGCAGATTCGCAGAGAACCATTCACCCCTCCACTTT.

Concerning this clonotype: This may stem from a read error, because a much larger clone lies one nucleotide away. The chain is built from TRBV19 and TRBJ2-2; 7 nucleotides align to TRBD1. The CDR3 runs to 14 residues. Germline CDR1 LNHDA, CDR2 SQIVND (reference sequence). V trimming: 3 bases; J trimming: 3 bases; junction bases outside the gene matches: 1. As DNA, the CDR3 is TGTGCCAGTAGTATGACAGGGCACACCGGGGAGCTGTTTTTT. Translating gives CASSMTGHTGELFF.

This clonotype was recorded at least ten times. J is TRBJ1-5 and V is TRBV7-9; D call uncertain. Germline CDR1 and CDR2: SEHNR and FQNEAQ (reference sequence). This CDR3 is 15 amino acids long. V lost 1 base and J 6 bases, leaving 13 bases between the germline ends. CDR3 loop: CASSLGDPLLQPQHF. The CDR3 DNA sequence: TGTGCCAGCAGCTTAGGAGACCCCTTGCTTCAGCCCCAGCATTTT.

Details on this clonotype: A single base separates this from a much larger clone, so it may be a read error. V gene TRBV14 combines with J gene TRBJ2-2; D assignment may be TRBD1 or TRBD2 (5 bases each). Per germline, CDR1 SGHDN and CDR2 FVKESK. This CDR3 is 14 amino acids long. The CDR3 spells CASGTVSYTGELLF. For the CDR3, the DNA is TGTGCCAGCGGGACGGTCTCGTACACCGGGGAGCTGCTTTTT.

V and J are TRBV29-1 and TRBJ1-5; unclear D gene. CDR3 size: 11 residues. From germline, CDR1 is SQVTM and CDR2 ANQGSEA. The DNA for the CDR3 is TGCAGTCGGGATTCCAATCAGCCCCAGCATTTT. Its protein is CSRDSNQPQHF.

In its sample, this clonotype was seen a few times. V usage is TRBV3-1 and J usage is TRBJ2-5; D is unclear. The germline CDR1 and CDR2 sequences are LGHDT and YNNKEL (reference sequence). V shed 4 bases and J shed 3 bases, with 9 bases lying between them. There are 13 residues in the CDR3. The CDR3 here is CASSPWAEETQYF. CDR3 bases: TGTGCCAGCAGCCCCTGGGCGGAAGAGACCCAGTACTTC.

This clonotype was observed a few times. The chain links TRBV2 to TRBJ1-4; D perhaps matches TRBD1 (6 bases). Germline values: CDR1 SNHLY, CDR2 FYNNEI. The CDR3 consists of 14 residues. Deletions cut 5 bases from V and 6 bases from J, with 13 bases between. Here the CDR3 reads CASSLGGGDEKLFF. In DNA form, the CDR3 reads TGTGCCAGCAGTTTGGGAGGGGGAGATGAAAAACTGTTTTTT.

This clonotype occurred a few times. The chain recombines TRBV12-3 or TRBV12-4 with TRBJ1-6; 7 bases are shared with TRBD1. After removal of 7 bases from V and 3 bases from J, the junction contained 9 bases not matched to a gene. The CDR3 is made up of 16 amino acids. CDR3 sequence: CASKSGTVVYNSPLHF. The CDR3 bases are TGTGCCAGCAAGTCGGGGACAGTCGTCTATAATTCACCCCTCCACTTT.

This clonotype was found once. This chain connects TRBV4-1 to TRBJ1-4, with 9 nucleotides matching TRBD1. CDR3 length: 17 amino acids. Germline CDR1 and CDR2: MGHRA and YSYEKL. Unmatched junction bases numbered 6, after V lost 1 base and J lost 3 bases. CDR3 nucleotides: TGCGCCAGCAGCCAAGTGGGGGGACAGGGCTCTAATGAAAAACTGTTTTTT. Its protein product is CASSQVGGQGSNEKLFF.

This clonotype was recorded at least ten times. A junction boundary mismatches the germline segment, possibly from a read error. The rearrangement joins TRBV12-3 or TRBV12-4 to TRBJ1-1; D remains unclear. The CDR3 length is 8 residues. This CDR3 is CASSPVVF. The CDR3 nucleotides are TGTGCCAGCAGTCCAGTGGTCTTT.

This clonotype was counted many times. This rearrangement joins TRBV6-5 to TRBJ2-5, with TRBD2 matching 10 bases. The CDR3 is made up of 15 amino acids. The germline CDR1 and CDR2 sequences are MNHEY and SVGAGI. V shed 5 bases and J 4 bases; nucleotides not matched to a gene: 7. The CDR3 here is CASSTGLAIGETQYF. CDR3 DNA: TGTGCCAGCAGTACGGGACTAGCGATAGGAGAGACCCAGTACTTC.

This clonotype was detected many times. V is TRBV2 and J is TRBJ1-4, with 7 bases aligning to TRBD1. The length of the CDR3 is 16 residues. CDR1 and CDR2 from the germline V gene are SNHLY and FYNNEI. J was trimmed by 8 bases and V by 5 bases; bases with no gene match: 14. CDR3 sequence reads: CASSRDSSSPLEKLFF. The CDR3 DNA reads TGTGCCAGCAGTCGGGACAGTTCTAGCCCGTTGGAAAAACTGTTTTTT.

This clonotype came up a few times. The V call is TRBV19, the J call TRBJ1-2; no definite D call. The germline V gene encodes CDR1 LNHDA and CDR2 SQIVND (reference sequence). This CDR3 is 13 amino acids long. V lost 9 bases and J 8 bases, leaving 19 bases between the germline ends. The CDR3 reads CASSLSGPRGYTF. For the CDR3, the DNA is TGTGCCAGCAGCCTATCGGGCCCACGGGGCTACACCTTC. The complete variable domain, with remaining parts taken from reference TRBV19 and TRBJ1-2, reads DGGITQSPKYLFRKEGQNVTLSCEQNLNHDAMYWYRQDPGQGLRLIYYSQIVNDFQKGDIAEGYSVSREKKESFPLTVTSAQKNPTAFYLCASSLSGPRGYTFGSGTRLTVV.

This clonotype showed up many times. The chain carries TRBV7-9 and TRBJ1-3; TRBD1 aligns across 8 bases. J was trimmed by 6 bases and V by 5 bases; bases with no gene match: 6. This CDR3 is built from 14 residues. CDR1 and CDR2 from the germline V gene are SEHNR and FQNEAQ (reference sequence). This CDR3 reads CASSPWTGLNTIYF. The CDR3 region has the DNA TGTGCCAGCAGCCCATGGACAGGGCTAAACACCATATATTTT.

This sequence joins TRBV7-2 and TRBJ2-2, with a possible D match to TRBD2 (5 bases). The V end was cut by 5 bases, the J end by 7 bases, with 17 bases between. The CDR3 has 15 amino acids. CDR1 SGHTA and CDR2 FQGNSA come from the germline V gene. The CDR3: CASSQDLRVDGELFF. CDR3 bases: TGTGCCAGCAGCCAAGATCTGAGGGTGGACGGGGAGCTGTTTTTT.

This clonotype occurred many times. This rearrangement joins TRBV7-8 to TRBJ2-5, with no clear D. This CDR3 comprises 10 residues. V was pared by 11 bases and J by 2 bases, with 6 bases between. Per the germline V gene, CDR1 is SGHVS and CDR2 is FQNEAQ. The DNA for the CDR3 is TGTGCCCTCCAGCAAGAGACCCAGTACTTC. Amino acids: CALQQETQYF.

This clonotype has at least ten counts. J is TRBJ2-6 and V is TRBV7-2; D perhaps matches TRBD1 (6 bases). Between the trimmed V and J ends, which lost 5 bases and 0 bases, there was a span of 17 bases. CDR3 length equals 18 residues. Germline-derived CDR1 and CDR2 are SGHTA and FQGNSA. For the CDR3, the DNA is TGTGCCAGCAGCCTACGGACAGTGAACCCCTCTGGGGCCAACGTCCTGACTTTC. Its translation: CASSLRTVNPSGANVLTF. The full variable domain, its missing parts supplied by reference TRBV7-2 and TRBJ2-6, is GAGVSQSPSNKVTEKGKDVELRCDPISGHTALYWYRQSLGQGLEFLIYFQGNSAPDKSGLPSDRFSAERTGGSVSTLTIQRTQQEDSAVYLCASSLRTVNPSGANVLTFGAGSRLTVL.

The V gene is TRBV2, the J gene TRBJ1-2, with D possibly matching TRBD1 (6 bases). This CDR3 contains 13 residues. The V end was cut by 2 bases, the J end by 4 bases, with 8 bases between. Germline assignment: CDR1 SNHLY and CDR2 FYNNEI. The CDR3 reads CASSERGGYGYTF. The CDR3 DNA reads TGTGCCAGCAGTGAAAGAGGGGGCTATGGCTACACCTTC.

This clonotype has just a few counts. The rearrangement uses TRBV12-3 or TRBV12-4 and TRBJ1-1; the D gene is possibly TRBD1 (6 bases). Between the trimmed V and J ends, which lost 8 bases and 4 bases, there was a span of 11 bases. The length of the CDR3 is 12 residues. Written as DNA, the CDR3 is TGTGCCAGCCTCGGAGGGGGCACTGAAGCTTTCTTT. Protein sequence: CASLGGGTEAFF.

This clonotype has a handful of counts. J is TRBJ2-5 and V is TRBV7-2; D is uncertain. With 5 bases removed from V and 5 bases from J, the gap between germline ends came to 21 bases. The CDR3 loop spans 16 amino acids. The V gene's germline CDR1 is SGHTA and CDR2 FQGNSA. This CDR3 is CASSTAFPLFGETQYF. The CDR3 region has the DNA TGTGCCAGCAGCACCGCCTTTCCCCTATTTGGTGAGACCCAGTACTTC.